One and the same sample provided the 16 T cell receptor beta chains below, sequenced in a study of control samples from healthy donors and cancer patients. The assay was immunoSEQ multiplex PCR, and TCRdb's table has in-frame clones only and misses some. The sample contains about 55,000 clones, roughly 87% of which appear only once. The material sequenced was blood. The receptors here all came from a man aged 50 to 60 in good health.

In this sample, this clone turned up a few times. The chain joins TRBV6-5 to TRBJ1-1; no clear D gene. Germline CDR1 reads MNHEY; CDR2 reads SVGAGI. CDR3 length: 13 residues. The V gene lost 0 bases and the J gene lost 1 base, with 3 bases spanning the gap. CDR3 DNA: TGTGCCAGCAGTTACTCAGCGAACACTGAAGCTTTCTTT. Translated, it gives CASSYSANTEAFF.

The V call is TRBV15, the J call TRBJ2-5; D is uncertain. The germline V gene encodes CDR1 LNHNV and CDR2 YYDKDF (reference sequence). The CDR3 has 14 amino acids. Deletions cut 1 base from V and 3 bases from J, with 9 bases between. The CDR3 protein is CATSRGGSEETQYF. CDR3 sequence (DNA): TGTGCCACCAGCAGAGGGGGATCCGAAGAGACCCAGTACTTC.

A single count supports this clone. CDR3 region: CASSSFLTGNAINSNQPQHF. Here the CDR3 DNA reads TGTGCCAGCAGTTCATTCTTGACAGGGAACGCTATTAACAGCAATCAGCCCCAGCATTTT. The rearrangement links TRBV28 to TRBJ1-5, with 7 nucleotides matching TRBD1. The CDR3 length is 20 residues. The germline gives CDR1 MDHEN, CDR2 SYDVKM. Trimming took 4 bases from V and 1 from J; bases not matched to a gene: 19.

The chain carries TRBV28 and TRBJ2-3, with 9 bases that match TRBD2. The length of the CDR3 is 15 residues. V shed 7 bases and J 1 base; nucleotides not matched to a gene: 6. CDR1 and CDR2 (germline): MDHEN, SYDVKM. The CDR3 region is CASNSGSVGTDTQYF. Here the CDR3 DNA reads TGTGCCAGCAATAGCGGGAGTGTGGGCACAGATACGCAGTATTTT.

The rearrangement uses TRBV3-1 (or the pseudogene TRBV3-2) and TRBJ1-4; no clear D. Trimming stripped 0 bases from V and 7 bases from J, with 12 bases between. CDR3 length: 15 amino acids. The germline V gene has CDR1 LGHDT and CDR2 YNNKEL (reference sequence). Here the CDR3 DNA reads TGTGCCAGCAGCCAAGAGGGCGCGTGGGGTGAAAAACTGTTTTTT. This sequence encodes CASSQEGAWGEKLFF.

CDR3 residues: CASSRLAPVYEQYF. The CDR3 region has the DNA TGTGCCAGCAGCAGACTAGCGCCAGTCTACGAGCAGTACTTC. The J gene is TRBJ2-7, the V gene TRBV6-2 or TRBV6-3; 8 bases map to TRBD2. Trimming cost V 6 bases and J 3 bases; bases outside gene matches: 7. The CDR3 spans 14 residues. Looked up from germline, CDR1 is MNHEY and CDR2 is SVGEGT.

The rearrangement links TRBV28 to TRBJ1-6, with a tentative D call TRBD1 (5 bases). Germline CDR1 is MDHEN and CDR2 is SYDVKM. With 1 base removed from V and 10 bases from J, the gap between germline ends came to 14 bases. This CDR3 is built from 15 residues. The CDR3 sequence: CASSLSHAGESPLHF. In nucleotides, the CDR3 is TGTGCCAGCAGTTTATCTCACGCGGGGGAATCACCCCTCCACTTT. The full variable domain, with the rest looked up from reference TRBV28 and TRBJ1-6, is DVKVTQSSRYLVKRTGEKVFLECVQDMDHENMFWYRQDPGLGLRLIYFSYDVKMKEKGDIPEGYSVSREKKERFSLILESASTNQTSMYLCASSLSHAGESPLHFGNGTRLTVT.

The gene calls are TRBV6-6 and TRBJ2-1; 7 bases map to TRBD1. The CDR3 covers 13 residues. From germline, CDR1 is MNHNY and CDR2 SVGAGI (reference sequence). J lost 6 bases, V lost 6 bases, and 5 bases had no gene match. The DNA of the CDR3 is TGTGCCAGCAGGGCCCCAGGGGGCAATGAGCAGTTCTTC. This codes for CASRAPGGNEQFF.

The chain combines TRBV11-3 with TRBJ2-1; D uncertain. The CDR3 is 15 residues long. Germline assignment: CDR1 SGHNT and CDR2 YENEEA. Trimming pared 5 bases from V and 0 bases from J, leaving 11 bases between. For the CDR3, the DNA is TGTGCCAGCAGCCTGGGCTTGAGCTCCTACAATGAGCAGTTCTTC. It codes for CASSLGLSSYNEQFF.

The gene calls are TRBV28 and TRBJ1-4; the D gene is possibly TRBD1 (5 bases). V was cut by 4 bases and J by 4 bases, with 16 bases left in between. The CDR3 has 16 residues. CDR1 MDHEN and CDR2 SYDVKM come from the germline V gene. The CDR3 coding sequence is TGTGCCAGCAGTTCCTCCTGGGGGACCCTTAATGAAAAACTGTTTTTT. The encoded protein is CASSSSWGTLNEKLFF.

For the CDR3, the DNA is TGTGCCAGCAGGTCAGGGTTTCGGGTCTATGGCTACACCTTC. Amino acids: CASRSGFRVYGYTF. The V call is TRBV27, the J call TRBJ1-2; tentative D call: TRBD1 (5 bases). There are 14 residues in the CDR3. Trimming took off 6 bases at V and 4 bases at J, with 15 bases between the two ends. From germline, CDR1 is MNHEY and CDR2 SMNVEV (reference sequence).

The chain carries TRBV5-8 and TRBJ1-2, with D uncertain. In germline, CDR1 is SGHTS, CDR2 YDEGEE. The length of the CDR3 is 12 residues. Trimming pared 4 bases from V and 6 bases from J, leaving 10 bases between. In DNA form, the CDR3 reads TGTGCCAGCAGCCCGGCTCTTCATGGCTACACCTTC. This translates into CASSPALHGYTF.

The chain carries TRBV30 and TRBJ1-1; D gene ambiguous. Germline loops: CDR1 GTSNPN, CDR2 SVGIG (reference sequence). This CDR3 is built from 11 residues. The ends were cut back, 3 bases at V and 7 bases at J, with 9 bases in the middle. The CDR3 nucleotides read TGTGCCTGGAGCGGATTTCGTGAAGCTTTCTTT. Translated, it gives CAWSGFREAFF. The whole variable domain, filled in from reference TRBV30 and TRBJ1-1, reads SQTIHQWPATLVQPVGSPLSLECTVEGTSNPNLYWYRQAAGRGLQLLFYSVGIGQISSEVPQNLSASRPQDRQFILSSKKLLLSDSGFYLCAWSGFREAFFGQGTRLTVV.

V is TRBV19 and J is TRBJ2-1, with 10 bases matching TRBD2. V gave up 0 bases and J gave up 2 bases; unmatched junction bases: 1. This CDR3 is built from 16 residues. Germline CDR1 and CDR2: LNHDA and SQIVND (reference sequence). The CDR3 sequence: CASSIETSGPYNEQFF. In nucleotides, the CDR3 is TGTGCCAGTAGTATAGAGACTAGCGGGCCCTACAATGAGCAGTTCTTC.

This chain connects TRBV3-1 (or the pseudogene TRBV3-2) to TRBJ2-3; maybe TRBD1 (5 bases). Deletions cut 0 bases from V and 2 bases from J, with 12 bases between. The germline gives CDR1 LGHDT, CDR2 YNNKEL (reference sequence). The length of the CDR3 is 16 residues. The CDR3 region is CASSQDRKGYTDTQYF. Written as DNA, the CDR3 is TGTGCCAGCAGCCAAGATCGGAAGGGGTACACAGATACGCAGTATTTT.

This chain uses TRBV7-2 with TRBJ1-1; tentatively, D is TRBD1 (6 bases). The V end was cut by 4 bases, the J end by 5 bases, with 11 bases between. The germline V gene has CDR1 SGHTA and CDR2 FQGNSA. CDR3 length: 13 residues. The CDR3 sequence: CASSWGGRTEAFF. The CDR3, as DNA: TGTGCCAGCAGCTGGGGGGGGCGAACTGAAGCTTTCTTT.